The T cell receptor beta chain described here comes from a study of blood T cells in healthy people across ages. Study-level findings and limits: Strong correlation existed between TCR beta diversity and naive T cell percentage. Age showed a roughly linear inverse relationship with TCR beta diversity per million T cells.

A second roughly 6 to 12 cycle PCR used barcoded and J-beta primers. Via MiXCR, TCRdb re-called the 5' RACE reads, giving one row per CDR3 protein. The sample consists of around 1,000,000 distinct CDR3 sequences, more than 30% of them appearing once. Sample donors were healthy Caucasian individuals that came from Russia, aged roughly 6 to 100. The CDR3 has 15 amino acids. The germline CDR1 and CDR2 sequences are DFQATT and SNEGSKA (reference sequence). This clonotype was counted a few times. The antigen remains undetermined. This receptor was obtained from a man between 18 and 29 years old in good health. The chain recombines TRBV20-1 with TRBJ2-7; 14 bases are a match to TRBD2. The J call may be faulty, since TRBJ2-5 better matches the DNA end. Sequenced sample: blood. The DNA of the CDR3 is TGCAGTGCTAGAGACCGGACTAGCGGGGGGGAGACCCAGTACTTC. Translated, it gives CSARDRTSGGETQYF.